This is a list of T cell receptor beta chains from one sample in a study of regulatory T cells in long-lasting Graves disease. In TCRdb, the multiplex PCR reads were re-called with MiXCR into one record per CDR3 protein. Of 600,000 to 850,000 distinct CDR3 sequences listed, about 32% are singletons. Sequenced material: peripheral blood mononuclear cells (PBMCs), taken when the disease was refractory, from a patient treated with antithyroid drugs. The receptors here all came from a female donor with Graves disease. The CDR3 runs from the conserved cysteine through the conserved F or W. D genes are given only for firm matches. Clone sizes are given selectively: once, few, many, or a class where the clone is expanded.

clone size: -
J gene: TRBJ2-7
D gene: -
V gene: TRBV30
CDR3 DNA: TGTGCCTGGAGTGTCGGTGAATCCTACGAGCAGTACTTC
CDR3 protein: CAWSVGESYEQYF

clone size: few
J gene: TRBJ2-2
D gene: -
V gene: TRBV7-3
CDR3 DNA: TGTGCCAGCAGCTTAGTTTGGGGGGGGACAGCGAACACCGGGGAGCTGTTTTTT
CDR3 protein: CASSLVWGGTANTGELFF

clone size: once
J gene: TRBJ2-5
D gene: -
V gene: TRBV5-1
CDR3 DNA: TGCGCCAGCAGCTTGGTTCAGGGGAAAGAGACCCAGTACTTC
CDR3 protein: CASSLVQGKETQYF

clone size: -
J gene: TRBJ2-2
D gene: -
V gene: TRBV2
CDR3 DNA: TGTGCCAGCAGTTACTCCCGGGACGGTTACACCGGGGAGCTGTTTTTT
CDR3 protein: CASSYSRDGYTGELFF

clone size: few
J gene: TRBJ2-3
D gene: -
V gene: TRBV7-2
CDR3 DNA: TGTGCCAGCAGCTTAGTCACCCTGACTAGTGTGGATACGCAGTATTTT
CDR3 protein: CASSLVTLTSVDTQYF

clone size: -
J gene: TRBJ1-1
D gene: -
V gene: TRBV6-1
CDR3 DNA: TGTGCCAGCAGCCTGGGAGTTGTGCCTTACACTGAAGCTTTCTTT
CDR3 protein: CASSLGVVPYTEAFF

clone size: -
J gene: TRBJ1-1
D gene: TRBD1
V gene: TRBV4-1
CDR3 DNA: TGCGCCAGCAGCCAAGCGGTACAGGGGGCTAACACTGAAGCTTTCTTT
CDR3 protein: CASSQAVQGANTEAFF

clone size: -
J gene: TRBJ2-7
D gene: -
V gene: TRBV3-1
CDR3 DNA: TGTGCCAGCAGCCAAGGCACCAGCCGACACTACGAGCAGTACTTC
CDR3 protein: CASSQGTSRHYEQYF

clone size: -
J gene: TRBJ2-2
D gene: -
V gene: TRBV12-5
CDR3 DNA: TGTGCTAGTGATTCTCAGGGCTTCGGGGAGCTGTTTTTT
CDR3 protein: CASDSQGFGELFF

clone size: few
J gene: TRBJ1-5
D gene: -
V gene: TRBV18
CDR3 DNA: TGTGCCAGCTCAGGAGACCAGAATCAGCCCCAGCATTTT
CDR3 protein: CASSGDQNQPQHF

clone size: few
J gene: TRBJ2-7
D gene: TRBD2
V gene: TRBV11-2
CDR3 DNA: TGTGCCAGCAGCCACGTTAGCGGGAGACCCTACGAGCAGTACTTC
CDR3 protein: CASSHVSGRPYEQYF

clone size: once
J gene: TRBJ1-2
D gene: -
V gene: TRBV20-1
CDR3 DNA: TGCAGCGGAGGGCGCGGTTGGGATAACTATGGCTACACCTTC
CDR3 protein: CSGGRGWDNYGYTF

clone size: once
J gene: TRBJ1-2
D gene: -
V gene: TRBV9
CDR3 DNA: TGTGCCAGCAGCGTAGCAGGACGATATGGCTACACCTTC
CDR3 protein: CASSVAGRYGYTF

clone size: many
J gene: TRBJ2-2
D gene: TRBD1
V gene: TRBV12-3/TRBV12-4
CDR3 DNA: TGTGCCAGCAGGGGGACAGGACCGGGGACCGGGGAGCTGTTTTTT
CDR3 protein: CASRGTGPGTGELFF

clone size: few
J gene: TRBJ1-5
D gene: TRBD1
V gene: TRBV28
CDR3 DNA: TGTGCCAGCAGTGGGGACAGGGATCAGCCCCAGCATTTT
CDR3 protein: CASSGDRDQPQHF

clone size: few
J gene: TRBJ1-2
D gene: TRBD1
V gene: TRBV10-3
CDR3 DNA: TGTGCCATCGATGAAGAGGGACAGGTGCCTAATGGCTACACCTTC
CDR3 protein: CAIDEEGQVPNGYTF

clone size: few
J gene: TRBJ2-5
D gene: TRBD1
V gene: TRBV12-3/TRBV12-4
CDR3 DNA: TGTGCCAGCAGTTCGTACAGGGGTGAGACCCAGTACTTC
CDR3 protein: CASSSYRGETQYF

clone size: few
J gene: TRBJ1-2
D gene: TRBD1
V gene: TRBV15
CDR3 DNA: TGTGCCACCAGCCCCGGGACAGGGTATGGCTACACCTTC
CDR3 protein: CATSPGTGYGYTF

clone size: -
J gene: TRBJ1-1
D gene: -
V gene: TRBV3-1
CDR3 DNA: TGTGCCAGCAGCCGACGAGGATCGGGGGGCTTGAACACTGAAGCTTTCTTT
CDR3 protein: CASSRRGSGGLNTEAFF

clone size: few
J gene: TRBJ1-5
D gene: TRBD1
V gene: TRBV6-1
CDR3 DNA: TGTGCCAGCAGTCCCTACCGAGGACAGGATGGGAGCAATCAGCCCCAGCATTTT
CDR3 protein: CASSPYRGQDGSNQPQHF

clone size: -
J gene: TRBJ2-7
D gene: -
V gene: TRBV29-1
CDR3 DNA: TGCAGCGTTGCGGTCCAGTCATACGAGCAGTACTTC
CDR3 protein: CSVAVQSYEQYF

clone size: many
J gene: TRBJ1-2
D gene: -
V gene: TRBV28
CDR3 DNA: TGTGCCAGCAGTTCGCCTACAGGATTCAGCTATGGCTACACCTTC
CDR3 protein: CASSSPTGFSYGYTF

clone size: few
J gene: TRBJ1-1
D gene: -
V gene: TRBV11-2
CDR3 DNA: TGTGCCAGCAGCTTAGGGGTAGGACACGGAAACACTGAAGCTTTCTTT
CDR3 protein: CASSLGVGHGNTEAFF

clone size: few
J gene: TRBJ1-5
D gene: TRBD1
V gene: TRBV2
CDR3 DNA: TGTGCCAGCAGGGAACGCCAGGGGGATCTGGGCAATCAGCCCCAGCATTTT
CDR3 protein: CASRERQGDLGNQPQHF

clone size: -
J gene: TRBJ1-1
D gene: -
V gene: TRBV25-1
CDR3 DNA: TGTGCCAGCAGTTTATTGCCCGCCGGGAACACTGAAGCTTTCTTT
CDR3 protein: CASSLLPAGNTEAFF

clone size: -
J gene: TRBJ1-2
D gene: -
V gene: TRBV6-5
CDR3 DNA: TGTGCCAGCAGTTACTCTTCAGGGGCCCATGGCTACACCTTC
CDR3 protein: CASSYSSGAHGYTF

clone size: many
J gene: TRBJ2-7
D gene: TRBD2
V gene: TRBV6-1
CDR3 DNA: TGTGCCAGCAGCCCCTCGGGGGGATACGAGCAGTACTTC
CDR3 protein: CASSPSGGYEQYF

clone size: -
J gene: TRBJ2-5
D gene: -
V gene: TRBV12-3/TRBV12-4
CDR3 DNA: TGTGCCAGCAGTTTTGACAGAGAGGAGACCCAGTACTTC
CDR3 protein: CASSFDREETQYF

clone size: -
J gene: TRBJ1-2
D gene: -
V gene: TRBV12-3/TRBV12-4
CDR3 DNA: TGTGCCACCTCATTTGCGCCCTCCTATGGCTACACCTTC
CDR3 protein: CATSFAPSYGYTF

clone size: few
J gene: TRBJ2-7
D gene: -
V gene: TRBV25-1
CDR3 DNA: TGTGCCAGCAGTGAATTGATCGAGCAGTACTTC
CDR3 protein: CASSELIEQYF

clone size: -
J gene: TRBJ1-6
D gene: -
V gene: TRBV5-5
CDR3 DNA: TGTGCCAGCAGCTTGTGGGTGTGGGACTGGAATAATTCACCCCTCCACTTT
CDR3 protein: CASSLWVWDWNNSPLHF

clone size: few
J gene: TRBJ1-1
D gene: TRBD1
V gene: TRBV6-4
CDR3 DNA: TGTGCCAGCAGTTACTCGACAGGGGTGGGCACTGAAGCTTTCTTT
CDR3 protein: CASSYSTGVGTEAFF

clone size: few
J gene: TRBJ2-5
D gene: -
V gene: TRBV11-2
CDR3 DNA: TGTGCCAGCAGCAAAGAGGGGATACCTTATAGAGAGACCCAGTACTTC
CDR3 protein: CASSKEGIPYRETQYF

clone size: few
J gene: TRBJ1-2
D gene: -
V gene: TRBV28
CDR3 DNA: TGTGCCAGCACTTCCACCGGGTATGGCTACACCTTC
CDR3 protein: CASTSTGYGYTF

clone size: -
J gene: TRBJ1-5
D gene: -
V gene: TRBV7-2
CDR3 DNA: TGTGCCAGCAGCTTTCGGGGACAACCCGTAAATCAGCCCCAGCATTTT
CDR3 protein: CASSFRGQPVNQPQHF

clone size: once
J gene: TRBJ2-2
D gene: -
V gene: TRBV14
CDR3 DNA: TGTGCCAGCAGCCAAGGCGTCTACTACCAGAGGCTGTTTTTT
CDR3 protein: CASSQGVYYQRLFF

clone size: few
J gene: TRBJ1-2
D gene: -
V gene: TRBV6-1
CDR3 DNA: TGTGCCAGCAGTGACCAACCAGGCGTCTATGGCTACACCTTC
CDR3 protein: CASSDQPGVYGYTF

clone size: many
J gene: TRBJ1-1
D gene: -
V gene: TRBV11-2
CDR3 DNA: TGTGCCAGCAGCTTAAACTCATACTACCGGGGTTACACTGAAGCTTTCTTT
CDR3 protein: CASSLNSYYRGYTEAFF

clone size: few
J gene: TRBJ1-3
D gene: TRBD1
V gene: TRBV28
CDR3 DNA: TGTGCCAGTCGACAGGGGAGTAACACCATATATTTT
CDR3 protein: CASRQGSNTIYF

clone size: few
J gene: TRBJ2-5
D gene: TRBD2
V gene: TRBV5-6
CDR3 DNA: TGTGCCAGCAGCGGCCCGGGACTAACGGAGACCCAGTACTTC
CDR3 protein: CASSGPGLTETQYF

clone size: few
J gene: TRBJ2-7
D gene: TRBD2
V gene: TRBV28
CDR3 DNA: TGTGCCAGCCGGGGGGAGGGCCTAAGCTACGAGCAGTACTTC
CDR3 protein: CASRGEGLSYEQYF

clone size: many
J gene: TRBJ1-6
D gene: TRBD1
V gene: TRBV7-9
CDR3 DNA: TGTGCCAGCAGCAGACAGGGGTTTGAAGGATCACCCCTCCACTTT
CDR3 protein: CASSRQGFEGSPLHF

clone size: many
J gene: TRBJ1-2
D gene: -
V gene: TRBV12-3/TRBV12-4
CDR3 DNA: TGTGCCAGCAGTTTAGGAGGTCGCAGGGTGGGCTATGGCTACACCTTC
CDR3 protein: CASSLGGRRVGYGYTF

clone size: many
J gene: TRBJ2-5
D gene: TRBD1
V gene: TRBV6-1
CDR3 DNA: TGTGCCAGCAGTGAATTCAGGACAGGGTATGAGACCCAGTACTTC
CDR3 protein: CASSEFRTGYETQYF

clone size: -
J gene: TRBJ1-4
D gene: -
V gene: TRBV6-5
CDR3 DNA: TGTGCCAGCAGTTACTCTGGGCAGTTTAATGAAAAACTGTTTTTT
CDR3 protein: CASSYSGQFNEKLFF

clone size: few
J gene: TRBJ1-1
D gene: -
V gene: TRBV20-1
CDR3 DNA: TGCAGTGCTAGGAGAACCACAGGGAACACTGAAGCTTTCTTT
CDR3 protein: CSARRTTGNTEAFF

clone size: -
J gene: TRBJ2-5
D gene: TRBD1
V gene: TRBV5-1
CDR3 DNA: TGCGCCAGCAGCGGATACGGGACAGGGCAAGAGACCCAGTACTTC
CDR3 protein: CASSGYGTGQETQYF

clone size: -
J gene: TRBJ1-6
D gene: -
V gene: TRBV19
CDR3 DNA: TGTGCCAGTCGACCAAAAACCCGCTCCTATAATTCACCCCTCCACTTT
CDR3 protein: CASRPKTRSYNSPLHF

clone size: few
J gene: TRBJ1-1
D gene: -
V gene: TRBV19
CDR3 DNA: TGTGCCACCTGCTACAGGCCTGACACTGAAGCTTTCTTT
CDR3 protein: CATCYRPDTEAFF

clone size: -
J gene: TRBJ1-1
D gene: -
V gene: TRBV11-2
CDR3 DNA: TGTGCCAGCAGCTTAGGTGTAACCGGCGAGGCTTTCTTT
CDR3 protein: CASSLGVTGEAFF

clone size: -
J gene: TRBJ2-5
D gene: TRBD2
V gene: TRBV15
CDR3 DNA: TGTGCCACCAGCAGGCCCCGGACTAGCGGGAGAACGAGGGGCCAAGAGACCCAGTACTTC
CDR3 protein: CATSRPRTSGRTRGQETQYF

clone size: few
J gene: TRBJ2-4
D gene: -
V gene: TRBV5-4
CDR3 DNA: TGTGCCAGCAGGGCGTGGGCGGACAGCTCTGACATTCAGTACTTC
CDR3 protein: CASRAWADSSDIQYF

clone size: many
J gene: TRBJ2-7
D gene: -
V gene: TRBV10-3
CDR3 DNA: TGTGCCATCAGTGGTCAGGGGAGCACCTCCTACGAGCAGTACTTC
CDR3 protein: CAISGQGSTSYEQYF

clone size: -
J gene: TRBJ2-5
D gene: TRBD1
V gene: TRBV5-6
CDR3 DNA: TGTGCCAGCAGCGAACCGGGACAGGGAAAGGAGACCCAGTACTTC
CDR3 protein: CASSEPGQGKETQYF

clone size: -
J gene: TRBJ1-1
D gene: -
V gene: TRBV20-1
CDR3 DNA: TGCAGTGCTAGAGATCCCCCGGAAGCTTTCTTT
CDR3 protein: CSARDPPEAFF

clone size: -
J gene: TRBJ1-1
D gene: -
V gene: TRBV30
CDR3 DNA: TGTGCCTGGAGTGTACATAACCAGGGTCCAGCTTTCTTT
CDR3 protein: CAWSVHNQGPAFF

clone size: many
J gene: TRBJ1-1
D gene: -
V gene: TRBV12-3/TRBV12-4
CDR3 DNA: TGTGCCAGCAGCCCAACCGGCGCTGAAGCTTTCTTT
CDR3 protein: CASSPTGAEAFF

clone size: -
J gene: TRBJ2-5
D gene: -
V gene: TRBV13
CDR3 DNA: TGTGCCAGCAGCTTTAGACTCAGGGGAACACAAGAGACCCAGTACTTC
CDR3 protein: CASSFRLRGTQETQYF

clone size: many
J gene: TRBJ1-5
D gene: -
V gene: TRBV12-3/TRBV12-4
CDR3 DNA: TGTGCCAGCAGCCCTCTCGGGGAGGGTAGCAATCAGCCCCAGCATTTT
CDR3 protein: CASSPLGEGSNQPQHF